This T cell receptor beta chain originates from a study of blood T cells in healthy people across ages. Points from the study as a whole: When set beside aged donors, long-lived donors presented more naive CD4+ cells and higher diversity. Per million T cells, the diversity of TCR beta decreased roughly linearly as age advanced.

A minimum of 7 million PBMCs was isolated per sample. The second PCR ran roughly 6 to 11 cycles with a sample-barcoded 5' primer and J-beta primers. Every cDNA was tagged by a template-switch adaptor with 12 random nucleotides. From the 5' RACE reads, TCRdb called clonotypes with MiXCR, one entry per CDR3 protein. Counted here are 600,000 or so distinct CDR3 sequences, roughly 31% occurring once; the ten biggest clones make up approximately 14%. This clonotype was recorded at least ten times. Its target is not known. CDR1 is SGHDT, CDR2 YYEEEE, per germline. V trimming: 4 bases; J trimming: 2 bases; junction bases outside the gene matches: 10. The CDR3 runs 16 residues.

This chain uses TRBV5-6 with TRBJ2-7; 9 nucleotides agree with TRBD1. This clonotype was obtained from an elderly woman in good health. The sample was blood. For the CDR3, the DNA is TGTGCCAGCAGCCACACCCGGGACAGGGCCCCCTACGAGCAGTACTTC. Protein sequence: CASSHTRDRAPYEQYF.